This T cell receptor beta chain was recorded in a study of OX40 agonist ivuxolimab in advanced cancers. Study summary: An agonistic anti-OX40 (CD134) antibody, ivuxolimab, was used to treat the patients. Findings and limits, study-wide: Which antigen the expanded peripheral T cells recognized is unknown.

Generated by immunoSEQ multiplex PCR, the TCRdb table keeps only in-frame clones and is missing some. This table has tens of thousands of clones, about nine tenths appearing once. CDR3 length equals 14 residues. The germline V gene has CDR1 SGHTA and CDR2 FQGTGA. Trimming cost V 2 bases and J 10 bases, with 15 bases left between them. Patients who had autoimmune disease history or got systemic immunosuppression were left out. A single count supports this clone. Its antigen is not identified. The V and J genes are TRBV7-3 and TRBJ2-1; TRBD2 is a possible D gene (5 bases). This receptor was taken from an adult with an advanced solid tumor such as melanoma, head and neck, liver or kidney cancer. Sequences were derived from CD4+ or CD8+ T cells sorted from blood, sampled in a trial of the OX40 agonist ivuxolimab. CDR3 loop: CASSLGRGFVEQFF. CDR3 coding DNA: TGTGCCAGCAGCTTAGGTCGGGGTTTCGTCGAGCAGTTCTTC.